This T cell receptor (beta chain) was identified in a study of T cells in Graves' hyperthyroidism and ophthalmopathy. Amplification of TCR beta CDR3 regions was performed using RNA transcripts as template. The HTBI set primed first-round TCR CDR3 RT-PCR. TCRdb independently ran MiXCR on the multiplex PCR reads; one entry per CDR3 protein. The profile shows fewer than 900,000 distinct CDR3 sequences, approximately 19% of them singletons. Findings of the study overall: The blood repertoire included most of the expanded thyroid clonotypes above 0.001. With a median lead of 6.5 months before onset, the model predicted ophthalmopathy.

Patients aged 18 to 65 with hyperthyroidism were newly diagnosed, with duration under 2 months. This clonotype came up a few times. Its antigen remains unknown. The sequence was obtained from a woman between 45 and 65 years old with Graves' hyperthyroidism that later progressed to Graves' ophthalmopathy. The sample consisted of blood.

DNA of the CDR3: TGTGCCAGCAGTTTAGGGGGCAGGCTCAGCAATCAGCCCCAGCATTTT. Protein sequence: CASSLGGRLSNQPQHF. This sequence joins TRBV12-3 or TRBV12-4 and TRBJ1-5; possibly TRBD1 for D (5 bases). The CDR3 covers 16 residues. Trimming stripped 1 base from V and 1 base from J, with 11 bases between.